The rows below give T cell receptor beta chains drawn from one sample of a study of T cells expressing NK-cell markers. One entry per CDR3 protein, without DNA, is what TCRdb gives after re-calling the 5' RACE reads. The sample yields 350,000 to 400,000 distinct CDR3 sequences, of which the top ten take up over 8.5%. What was sequenced was blood T cells: a sorted CD56 or NKG2C T cell subset, CD4+ or CD8+ T cells, or bulk PBMC T cells (not recorded which). Receptors were obtained from a woman between 45 and 60 years old in good health. The CDR3 runs from the conserved cysteine through the conserved F or W.

V: TRBV5-5; J: TRBJ2-3; CDR3: CASTQGDSLRYTQYF
V: TRBV15; J: TRBJ2-5; CDR3: CATSGLAQETQYF
V: TRBV20-1; J: TRBJ2-7; CDR3: CSASTGTFYEQYF
V: TRBV29-1; J: TRBJ1-1; CDR3: CSVDWASFLNTEAFF
V: TRBV12-3/TRBV12-4; J: TRBJ2-2; CDR3: CASSPPRGGVGDTGELFF
V: TRBV20-1; J: TRBJ2-3; CDR3: CSARTPPLAGGPTDTQYF
V: TRBV11-2; J: TRBJ2-5; CDR3: CASSFQLKGGTQYF
V: TRBV7-6; J: TRBJ1-3; CDR3: CASSVDSSGNTIYF
V: TRBV5-1; J: TRBJ2-5; CDR3: CASSTGLAGPNQETQYF
V: TRBV24-1; J: TRBJ2-5; CDR3: CATSDSSASETQYF
V: TRBV29-1; J: TRBJ1-2; CDR3: CSVGTGGGYTF
V: TRBV20-1; J: TRBJ2-7; CDR3: CSAGQAPAYEQYF
V: TRBV5-1; J: TRBJ1-1; CDR3: CASSPRGGRKWTEAFF
V: TRBV29-1; J: TRBJ2-6; CDR3: CITRISGANVLTF
V: TRBV20-1; J: TRBJ1-1; CDR3: CSARESGGRTEAFF
V: TRBV20-1; J: TRBJ2-2; CDR3: CSARNPTGNTGELFF
V: TRBV5-1; J: TRBJ2-1; CDR3: CASSSPREREATLSSYNEQFF
V: TRBV11-2; J: TRBJ1-1; CDR3: CASSRRGGRHTEAFF
V: TRBV20-1; J: TRBJ2-1; CDR3: CSARDPPRPNEQFF
V: TRBV29-1; J: TRBJ2-7; CDR3: CSVDYLGQGVQYF